This is a list of T cell receptor beta chains from one sample in a study of control samples from healthy donors and cancer patients. TCRdb's copy holds only in-frame clones and misses some; the assay was immunoSEQ multiplex PCR. The sample shows about 160,000 clones, about 94% of them seen only once. The material sequenced was blood. These receptors were collected from a young woman in good health. The CDR3 runs from the conserved cysteine through the conserved F or W. The order of the fields is V gene, J gene, clone size, D gene, CDR3 protein, CDR3 DNA. The D gene is left open where the match is weak. Size tells how often a clone was seen (once, few, many) or the class of an expanded clone, and some rows leave it out.

TRBV19	TRBJ2-1	NA	TRBD2	CAIRGREAYEQFF	TGTGCCATCCGAGGGCGGGAGGCCTATGAGCAGTTCTTC
TRBV6-2/TRBV6-3	TRBJ2-6	few	NA	CASSYWPMGAGGANVLTF	TGTGCCAGCAGTTACTGGCCCATGGGGGCCGGGGGGGCCAACGTCCTGACTTTC
TRBV9	TRBJ2-1	NA	NA	CASSGLAISSYNEQFF	TGTGCCAGCAGCGGTTTAGCGATCAGCTCCTACAATGAGCAGTTCTTC
TRBV9	TRBJ2-5	NA	TRBD2	CASSVGPSGSGETQYF	TGTGCCAGCAGCGTAGGCCCTAGCGGGAGCGGGGAGACCCAGTACTTC
TRBV11-1	TRBJ2-1	NA	NA	CASSLATGIWNEQFF	TGTGCCAGCAGCCTGGCGACCGGGATCTGGAATGAGCAGTTCTTC
TRBV9	TRBJ1-6	NA	NA	CASSVVPAGGGSYNSPLHF	TGTGCCAGCAGCGTAGTACCCGCGGGGGGAGGCTCCTATAATTCACCCCTCCACTTT
TRBV9	TRBJ1-1	NA	NA	CASSVATGNTEAFF	TGTGCCAGCAGCGTAGCTACCGGGAACACTGAAGCTTTCTTT
TRBV5-6	TRBJ2-1	NA	NA	CASSFQGYYNEQFF	TGTGCCAGCAGCTTTCAGGGCTACTACAATGAGCAGTTCTTC
TRBV15	TRBJ1-2	NA	TRBD1	CATLDRESNYGYTF	TGTGCCACCTTGGACAGGGAAAGCAACTATGGCTACACCTTC
TRBV5-8	TRBJ1-1	NA	NA	CASSLLAGASEWAEAFF	TGTGCCAGCAGCTTGTTGGCCGGGGCCTCCGAGTGGGCTGAAGCTTTCTTT
TRBV7-9	TRBJ1-1	NA	NA	CASSPGSGKAVTEAFF	TGTGCCAGCAGCCCCGGTAGTGGCAAGGCGGTCACTGAAGCTTTCTTT
TRBV28	TRBJ2-1	NA	NA	CASSGGFIEHNEQFF	TGTGCCAGCAGTGGGGGCTTTATCGAACACAATGAGCAGTTCTTC
TRBV6-5	TRBJ2-1	NA	NA	CASSPQRLDYNEQFF	TGTGCCAGCAGCCCACAGAGACTCGACTACAATGAGCAGTTCTTC
TRBV5-1	TRBJ1-4	few	TRBD1	CASSLIGTGNEKLFF	TGCGCCAGCAGCTTGATCGGGACAGGGAATGAAAAACTGTTTTTT
TRBV28	TRBJ1-4	NA	TRBD1	CASSLRDSQYEWEKLFF	TGTGCCAGCAGTCTCCGGGACAGCCAGTACGAATGGGAAAAACTGTTTTTT
TRBV14	TRBJ2-3	NA	TRBD2	CASSSGLVQDTQYF	TGTGCCAGCAGCTCCGGACTAGTTCAAGATACGCAGTATTTT
TRBV28	TRBJ2-3	NA	TRBD2	CASSVWGSTSGRTTDTQYF	TGTGCCAGCAGCGTTTGGGGGTCGACTAGCGGGAGGACGACAGATACGCAGTATTTT
TRBV7-9	TRBJ2-7	NA	TRBD2	CASIAGSGGYEQYF	TGTGCCAGCATCGCCGGGAGCGGGGGGTACGAGCAGTACTTC
TRBV12-3/TRBV12-4	TRBJ2-1	NA	TRBD1	CASRGQGADEQFF	TGTGCCAGCAGAGGACAGGGGGCCGATGAGCAGTTCTTC
TRBV5-1	TRBJ2-7	NA	NA	CASSDLQGSSYEQYF	TGCGCCAGCAGCGATTTACAGGGAAGCTCCTACGAGCAGTACTTC
TRBV5-8	TRBJ1-1	NA	NA	CASSPRVEAQPFF	TGTGCCAGCAGCCCAAGGGTAGAGGCCCAACCTTTCTTT
TRBV18	TRBJ1-2	NA	NA	CASSPGRGWYGYTF	TGTGCCAGCTCACCCGGCAGGGGTTGGTATGGCTACACCTTC
TRBV6-5	TRBJ1-1	NA	TRBD1	CASSPRDREAFF	TGTGCCAGCAGCCCCCGGGACAGGGAAGCTTTCTTT
TRBV5-1	TRBJ1-4	NA	NA	CASSLAGTDEKLFF	TGCGCCAGCAGCTTGGCAGGGACGGATGAAAAACTGTTTTTT
TRBV6-5	TRBJ2-3	NA	TRBD2	CASRTSGRGTDTQYF	TGTGCCAGCAGGACTAGCGGGAGAGGCACAGATACGCAGTATTTT
TRBV29-1	TRBJ2-1	NA	NA	CSLLLPDYNEQFF	TGCAGCCTTCTACTCCCGGACTACAATGAGCAGTTCTTC
TRBV18	TRBJ1-4	NA	NA	CASSSMVGRGYEKLFF	TGTGCCAGCTCCTCAATGGTGGGACGCGGCTATGAAAAACTGTTTTTT
TRBV20-1	TRBJ2-1	NA	NA	CSASRGGEQFF	TGCAGTGCCTCCAGGGGGGGTGAGCAGTTCTTC
TRBV28	TRBJ1-5	NA	NA	CASSFPPRRINQPQHF	TGTGCCAGCAGTTTCCCCCCGCGGCGGATCAATCAGCCCCAGCATTTT
TRBV2	TRBJ1-6	NA	TRBD1	CASSETRTGKDSPLHF	TGTGCCAGCAGTGAGACAAGGACAGGGAAAGATTCACCCCTCCACTTT
TRBV9	TRBJ1-1	NA	NA	CASSVGPGLNTEAFF	TGTGCCAGCAGCGTAGGTCCAGGCCTGAACACTGAAGCTTTCTTT
TRBV2	TRBJ1-1	NA	NA	CASARTEAFF	TGTGCCAGCGCGAGGACTGAAGCTTTCTTT
TRBV3-1/TRBV3-2	TRBJ1-1	NA	TRBD1	CASSRTGSDTEAFF	TGTGCCAGCAGCCGGACAGGGTCGGACACTGAAGCTTTCTTT
TRBV12-3/TRBV12-4	TRBJ1-4	NA	NA	CASSFSHNEKLFF	TGTGCCAGCAGTTTTAGCCATAATGAAAAACTGTTTTTT
TRBV5-1	TRBJ1-4	NA	NA	CASSQDGQGHEKLFF	TGCGCCAGCAGCCAGGACGGACAAGGGCATGAAAAACTGTTTTTT
TRBV5-1	TRBJ2-5	few	NA	CASSSGEGQETQYF	TGCGCCAGCAGCTCAGGGGAAGGACAAGAGACCCAGTACTTC
TRBV28	TRBJ2-7	NA	NA	CASGPREQYF	TGTGCCAGCGGACCGAGGGAGCAGTACTTC
TRBV7-9	TRBJ1-2	NA	NA	CASSPLPTPPGGYTF	TGTGCCAGCAGCCCGTTACCGACGCCCCCGGGAGGCTACACCTTC
TRBV11-1	TRBJ2-7	NA	TRBD1	CASSLDRVGEQYF	TGTGCCAGCAGCCTGGACAGGGTGGGCGAGCAGTACTTC
TRBV27	TRBJ2-6	NA	NA	CASSLYIRGASGANVLTF	TGTGCCAGCAGTTTATACATCCGGGGGGCCTCTGGGGCCAACGTCCTGACTTTC
TRBV15	TRBJ1-3	NA	NA	CATSTHGGNPGNTIYF	TGTGCCACCAGCACCCATGGAGGGAATCCTGGAAACACCATATATTTT
TRBV28	TRBJ2-3	NA	TRBD2	CASSPAPGLAGGPSTDTQYF	TGTGCCAGCAGCCCAGCCCCGGGACTAGCGGGAGGGCCGAGCACAGATACGCAGTATTTT
TRBV7-9	TRBJ2-7	once	TRBD2	CASSPPAGSPYEQYF	TGTGCCAGCAGCCCACCAGCGGGATCCCCCTACGAGCAGTACTTC
TRBV7-9	TRBJ2-5	NA	TRBD1	CASSAQGAGETQYF	TGTGCCAGCAGCGCGCAGGGGGCGGGGGAGACCCAGTACTTC
TRBV29-1	TRBJ1-4	few	NA	CSVGAGLSEKLFF	TGCAGCGTTGGGGCGGGTCTATCAGAAAAACTGTTTTTT
TRBV6-2/TRBV6-3	TRBJ2-3	NA	TRBD2	CASSGTSGSYDTQYF	TGTGCCAGCAGCGGGACTAGCGGGAGTTATGATACGCAGTATTTT